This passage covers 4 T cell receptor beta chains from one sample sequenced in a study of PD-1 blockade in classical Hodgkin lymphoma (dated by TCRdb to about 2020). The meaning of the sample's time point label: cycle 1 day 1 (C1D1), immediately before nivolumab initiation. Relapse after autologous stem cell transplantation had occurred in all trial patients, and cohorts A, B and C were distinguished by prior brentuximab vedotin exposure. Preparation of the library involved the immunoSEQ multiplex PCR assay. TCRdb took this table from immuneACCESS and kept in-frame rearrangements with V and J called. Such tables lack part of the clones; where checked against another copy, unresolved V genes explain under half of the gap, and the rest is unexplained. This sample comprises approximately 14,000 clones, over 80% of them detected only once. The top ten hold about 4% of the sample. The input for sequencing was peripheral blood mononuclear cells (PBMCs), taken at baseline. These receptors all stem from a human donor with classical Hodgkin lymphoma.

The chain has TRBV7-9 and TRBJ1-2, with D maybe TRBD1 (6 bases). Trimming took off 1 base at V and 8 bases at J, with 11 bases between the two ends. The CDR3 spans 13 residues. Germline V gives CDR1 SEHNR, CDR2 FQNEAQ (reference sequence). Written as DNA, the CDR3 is TGTGCCAGCAGCTTAGAACAGGGTGTAGGCTACACCTTC. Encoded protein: CASSLEQGVGYTF.

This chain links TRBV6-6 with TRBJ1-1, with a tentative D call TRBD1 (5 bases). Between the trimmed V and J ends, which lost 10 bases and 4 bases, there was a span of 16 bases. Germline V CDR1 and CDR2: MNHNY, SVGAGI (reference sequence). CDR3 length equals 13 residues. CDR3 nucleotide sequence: TGTGCCACACGGGGCCAGGTACTCACTGAAGCTTTCTTT. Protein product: CATRGQVLTEAFF.

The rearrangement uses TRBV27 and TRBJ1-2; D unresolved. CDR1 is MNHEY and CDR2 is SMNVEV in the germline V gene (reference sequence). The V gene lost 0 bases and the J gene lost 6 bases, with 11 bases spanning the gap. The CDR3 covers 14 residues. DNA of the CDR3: TGTGCCAGCAGTTTATCCCCCATCCGAGATGGCTACACCTTC. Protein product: CASSLSPIRDGYTF.

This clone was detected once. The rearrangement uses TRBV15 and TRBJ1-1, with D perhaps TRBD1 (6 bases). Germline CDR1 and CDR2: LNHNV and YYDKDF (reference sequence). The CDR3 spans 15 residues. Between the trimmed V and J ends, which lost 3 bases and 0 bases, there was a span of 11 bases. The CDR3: CATSRTGFMNTEAFF. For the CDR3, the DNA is TGTGCCACCAGCAGGACAGGATTCATGAACACTGAAGCTTTCTTT.